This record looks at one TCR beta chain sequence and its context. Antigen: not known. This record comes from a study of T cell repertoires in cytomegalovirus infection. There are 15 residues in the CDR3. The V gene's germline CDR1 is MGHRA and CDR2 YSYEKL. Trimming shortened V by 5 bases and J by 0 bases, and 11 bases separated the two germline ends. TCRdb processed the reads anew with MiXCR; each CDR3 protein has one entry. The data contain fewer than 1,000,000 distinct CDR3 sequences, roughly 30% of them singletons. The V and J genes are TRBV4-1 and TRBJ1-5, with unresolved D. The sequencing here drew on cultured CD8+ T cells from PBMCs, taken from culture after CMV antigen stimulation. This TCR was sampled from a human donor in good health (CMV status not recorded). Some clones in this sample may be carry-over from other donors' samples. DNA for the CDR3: TGCGCCAGCAGCGTTCAGGCTTTTAGCAATCAGCCCCAGCATTTT. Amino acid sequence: CASSVQAFSNQPQHF.